The source of this T cell receptor beta chain is a study of cytomegalovirus exposure and HLA in healthy donors (TCRdb year 2017). About the full investigation: According to an earlier analysis of several hundred of the donors, 150 million to 200 million T cells yielded some 110 million unique TCR beta sequences and 276 Gb of sequence data. Donor age, sex, ethnicity and CMV serostatus were collected together with the repertoire data. The aim of the study was to test whether cataloging public T cell receptors could identify signatures of past pathogen exposure. Along with the roughly 610-subject first cohort, a separate validation cohort of over a hundred different subjects was used. Every repertoire in the discovery cohort had been generated on one and the same sequencing platform. Roughly 5 DR-DQ haplotypes were handled as single units for association and clustering, since linkage in the cohort was strong. High-throughput TCR immunosequencing, statistical association of individual TCRs with disease status, and machine learning were combined to predict cytomegalovirus infection status. In the later analysis, no new phenotypic data were used to find candidate immune exposures; instead, reliance was placed on TCR beta sequences and their occurrence across donors. An earlier analysis of approximately 640 of the donors applied high-throughput TCR beta sequencing to assess whether each TCR beta V gene segment acted as functional or pseudogenic. To study patterns of TCR occurrence, a later analysis re-analyzed previously published TCR beta repertoires from several hundred donors and added high-resolution HLA genotyping. Using immunosequencing, the study profiled T cell repertoires from 500 to 800 subjects and related those repertoires to cytomegalovirus serostatus. About 300 gigabases of sequencing data and approximately 93 million unique TCR sequences were included in an early release covering about 700 HLA-typed donors. The number of typed donors differed by locus: about 620-640 for A, B, C, DRB1 and DQB1; approximately 520 for DQA1; 600 to 610 for DPA1; and some 450 for DPB1. Class I and class II HLA loci were covered by the typing at four-digit resolution. Among the roughly 400 genotyped donors, 81% belonged to the genetic ancestry cluster associated with self-reported Caucasian donors. On average, 235,054 unique TCR beta nucleotide sequences were sequenced per donor among a few hundred genotyped donors of the cohort, with roughly 18% of those sequences being non-productive. In a later genetic analysis, genome-wide SNP genotypes for about three fifths of the 666 donors were used, and that subset was treated as a discovery cohort. Study-wide conclusions, independent of this receptor: The only immune exposure information available for the cohort was CMV serostatus. In a later analysis, HLA-associated TCR beta chains were found to be more clonally expanded and to have lower generation probabilities than equally common non-associated chains. Linkage disequilibrium might explain the correlated functional status among segregating V segments, but an unknown experimental factor could not be ruled out. It was suggested by the authors that the approach could potentially be generalized to other disease states and immunological phenotypes. In an earlier analysis of several hundred of the donors, most TCR beta V segments were observed in productive rearrangements about 87% or about 30% of the time, broadly matching IMGT annotations. A total of fewer than 200 TCR beta chains were listed by the study as associated with cytomegalovirus. At a false discovery rate of 0.05, a later analysis linked roughly 17,000 TCR beta sequences to specific HLA alleles. In a later analysis, several top co-occurrence clusters were reported to appear linked to parvovirus B19, influenza, CMV and Epstein-Barr virus. According to a later analysis, most CMV-associated TCR beta chains appeared to be HLA-restricted, and the HLA associations seemed to be driven largely by CMV exposure. In vitro tests confirmed that a few of the cytomegalovirus-associated TCR beta chains recognize cytomegalovirus antigens. Because some donors lacked HLA typing at each locus, the association tests relied only on the typed subset. Only TCR beta chains were sequenced in this cohort, and the absence of alpha or paired-chain data limited detectable features. Because counts were too low, seventeen rarely observed V segments, including chromosome 9 orphons, were excluded from the earlier analysis of under 650 of the donors. The classifier was reported to diagnose cytomegalovirus status with high specificity and sensitivity in both the original and validation cohorts. Because the 87-base-pair reads could not distinguish some IMGT-functional V segments, including TRBV6-2 and TRBV6-3, those segments were excluded. A further reported finding was that TCR beta sequences accurately predicted the HLA-A and HLA-B alleles for most subjects in the first cohort. V-gene and J-gene trimming of TCR beta chains was associated with a missense DCLRE1C variant in a later genetic analysis, and the association was replicated in an independent cohort. The sequencing pipeline was judged likely to have produced a cluster of highly shared sequence variants as a technical artifact. According to a later genetic analysis, donors in an Asian-associated ancestry cluster had fewer N-insertions in productive TCRs than the approximately 630-donor mean. A later analysis found that TCR association rates varied across HLA loci, with DRB1 alleles showing the most associated TCRs and HLA-C alleles the fewest. Most TCR sequences were observed very rarely across donors, whereas some public TCRs were present in many individuals. When HLA alleles, especially DR and DQ, strongly co-occurred, attributing TCR associations to individual alleles was difficult. Sequencing depth was assumed to be roughly uniform across donors in the presence/absence analyses, though that assumption may not hold.

The CDR3 has 15 amino acids, counting the end cysteine and phenylalanine. Only the CDR3 DNA stays, 45 bases, in frame from base 1. V and J lose 4 bases and 0 bases, and a span of 12 bases separates them. CDR1 and CDR2 (SGDLS, YYNGEE) derive from the germline V gene. The cohort was made up of approximately 670 healthy bone marrow donors. At the time of sampling, all cohort members were nominally healthy, though unrecorded immune exposures were likely present. The donor was CMV seronegative and was included in the group of about 350 seronegative cohort members. A peripheral blood sample was collected from each donor, and TCR beta sequencing was performed on peripheral blood mononuclear cells. Genomic DNA was extracted from the blood cell samples with the Qiagen DNeasy Blood Extraction Kit. The library was generated by the immunoSEQ multiplex PCR assay. The multiplex PCR relied on a mix of 60 forward primers for TCR Vbeta segments and 13 reverse primers for TCR Jbeta segments. The CDR3 region of rearranged TCR beta genes was amplified from genomic DNA by a multiplex PCR assay. Amplified TCR beta libraries were sequenced as 87-base-pair reads on the Illumina HiSeq System. The authors' analysis ran thus. A later analysis counted around 72 million unique TCR beta chains across the 500 to 850 repertoires, and some 11 million of these chains were shared by at least two donors. Raw reads were error-corrected and collapsed into unique sequences with a nearest-neighbor algorithm that merged closely related sequences to remove PCR and sequencing errors. Alignment of CDR3 sequences to IMGT reference sequences was used to assign V, D and J gene segments. For a sequence to be retained, a match of at least six nucleotides to both a V gene segment and a J gene segment was required. A rearrangement was called productive if the CDR3 had no stop codons and remained in frame with V and J, and every other rearrangement was called non-productive. CDR3 was defined by IMGT convention, running from the second conserved V-encoded cysteine to the conserved J-encoded phenylalanine. Sequences without an unambiguous match to a single V gene segment were excluded from the earlier analysis of a few hundred of the donors. An earlier analysis of over 450 of the donors classified V segments as functional when productive rearrangements were above 56.7% and as segregating when the standard deviation between donors was above 5%. To diagnose cytomegalovirus status from the catalog of TCR beta chain sequences, a statistical classification framework was built. V and J gene assignment, in a later analysis, came from comparing TCR nucleotide sequences with IMGT/GENE-DB human TR gene sequences. A later analysis assigned CDR3 sequences and most-parsimonious VDJ recombination scenarios with the TCRdist pipeline. A later analysis defined each TCR beta chain by its CDR3 amino acid sequence plus V-gene family, and excluded reads lacking a unique V-gene family. In a later analysis, 550 to 650 highly shared, low-generation-probability nucleotide sequences were removed to address suspected cross-contamination and a sequencing artifact. In a later analysis, a clonal expansion index was calculated for each public chain from normalized within-repertoire ranks of inferred template counts. Generation probabilities in a later analysis came from a VDJ recombination model fitted to out-of-frame rearrangements, and those results were checked against IGoR. In a later analysis, hypergeometric tests were used to score TCR-TCR, TCR-HLA and TCR-CMV co-occurrence, with a repertoire-size bias correction applied to TCR pairs. In a later analysis, false discovery rates were estimated by permuting HLA or CMV assignments 20 times. A later analysis grouped co-occurring TCRs with DBSCAN, adding TCRdist sequence similarity when clustering within HLA-allele-positive subsets. Co-occurrence clustering excluded repertoires with fewer than 30,000 or more than 120,000 public chains, plus five with anomalous nucleotide sharing. TCRdb stores this immuneACCESS table with in-frame sequences only. Part of the clones is absent; in the studies checked, under half of the shortfall reflects unresolved V genes, and no reason is known for the rest. V, J and clone size reflect that table, while D and trimming were determined from the DNA. In all, the sample holds about 200,000 clones, and about 78% of those were seen once. The top ten hold roughly 3% of the sample.

Details on this clone: Its antigen is currently not known. Per-nucleotide qualities are absent, and no much larger clonotype sits a single base away.

This sequence uses TRBV9 and TRBJ2-3; the D gene is unclear. Sequencing was performed on PBMCs. The receptor's source is a woman aged 25 to 39 in good health and CMV-seronegative. The DNA sequence is TGTGCCAGCAGCCAACATTCGACAAGCACAGATACGCAGTATTTT. It translates to CASSQHSTSTDTQYF.